What follows are 11 T cell receptor beta chains derived from one specimen sequenced in a study of cytomegalovirus exposure and HLA in healthy donors. PCR primers comprised 60 Vbeta and 13 Jbeta primers. This table comes from immunoSEQ multiplex PCR, and its TCRdb copy is limited to in-frame clones, with some not included. The sample table sets out over 100,000 clones. Sequenced: PBMCs. Every receptor here comes from a man aged 18 to 30 in good health and CMV-seronegative.

This chain connects TRBV5-3 to TRBJ2-1, with TRBD1 identical over 7 bases. TRBV5-3 is identified as an open reading frame with a role that is uncertain. V was pared by 5 bases and J by 12 bases, with 11 bases of the junction left unmatched. The CDR3 runs 13 residues. The CDR3: CARSLTRDRGQFF. The CDR3 DNA follows: TGTGCCAGAAGTCTAACGAGGGACAGAGGGCAGTTCTTC.

The chain recombines TRBV7-3 with TRBJ2-7; D not certain. V lost 0 bases to trimming and J lost 6 bases, with 9 bases between them. Germline assignment: CDR1 SGHTA and CDR2 FQGTGA. CDR3 length equals 13 residues. This CDR3 is CASSLTSAFEQYF. CDR3 bases: TGTGCCAGCAGCTTAACGAGCGCCTTCGAGCAGTACTTC.

The rearrangement links TRBV15 to TRBJ2-7; 7 bases map to TRBD1. The CDR3 contains 16 residues. Per the germline V gene, CDR1 is LNHNV and CDR2 is YYDKDF (reference sequence). Germline trimming cut 1 base from V and 9 bases from J; bases unmatched to any gene: 15. The CDR3 coding sequence is TGTGCCACCAGCAGAGTGCCGGGACAGAATGACCGTGGGCAGTACTTC. The encoded protein is CATSRVPGQNDRGQYF.

As concerns this clone: The same CDR3 can be traced to other DNA sequences in this sample. J is TRBJ1-1 and V is TRBV28, with TRBD1 matching 7 bases. Trimming took 6 bases from V and 7 from J; bases not matched to a gene: 8. CDR1 is MDHEN and CDR2 is SYDVKM in the germline V gene. The CDR3 loop spans 13 amino acids. The CDR3 protein is CASSRTGANEAFF. CDR3 DNA sequence: TGTGCCAGCAGCCGGACAGGAGCTAATGAAGCTTTCTTT.

The CDR3 DNA follows: TGTGCCACCAGCAGAGATGCGGCCCCAGACGAGCAGTACTTC. Its translation is CATSRDAAPDEQYF. J is TRBJ2-7 and V is TRBV15; D not certain. V lost 0 bases to trimming and J lost 5 bases, with 11 bases between them. Germline CDR1 and CDR2: LNHNV and YYDKDF (reference sequence). The CDR3 has 14 amino acids.

The chain joins TRBV6-5 to TRBJ1-1; perhaps TRBD1 as D (6 bases). This CDR3 spans 13 amino acids. Germline V CDR1 and CDR2: MNHEY, SVGAGI. Trimming shortened V by 5 bases and J by 4 bases, and 11 bases separated the two germline ends. In DNA form, the CDR3 reads TGTGCCAGCAGTCGACAGGTGACCACTGAAGCTTTCTTT. Encoded protein: CASSRQVTTEAFF.

DNA for the CDR3: TGTGCCAGCAGCCTAGGCTGGTGGGAGGGCCGAGATACGCAGTATTTT. It is translated as CASSLGWWEGRDTQYF. This sequence joins TRBV27 and TRBJ2-3; 7 bases are a match to TRBD2. Germline loops: CDR1 MNHEY, CDR2 SMNVEV (reference sequence). Trimming removed 6 bases from V and 5 bases from J; junction bases left unmatched: 14. The CDR3 length is 16 residues.

This chain connects TRBV10-3 to TRBJ2-1; TRBD2 matches at 11 bases. The trim removed 8 bases at V and 5 bases at J, leaving 5 bases unmatched. This CDR3 comprises 14 residues. Looked up from germline, CDR1 is ENHRY and CDR2 is SYGVKD. The CDR3 region is CAIRQGLADNEQFF. CDR3 in DNA: TGTGCCATCCGTCAGGGACTAGCGGACAATGAGCAGTTCTTC.

The rearrangement links TRBV19 to TRBJ2-5; D unclear. This CDR3 is built from 13 residues. V dropped 6 bases and J dropped 4 bases, with 12 bases sitting between them. CDR1 is LNHDA, CDR2 SQIVND, per germline (reference sequence). CDR3 residues: CASSPSGPETQYF. The CDR3 bases are TGTGCCAGTAGCCCCTCGGGTCCAGAGACCCAGTACTTC.

V gene TRBV5-5 combines with J gene TRBJ1-1; a possible D gene is TRBD1 (5 bases). Trimming pared 1 base from V and 11 bases from J, leaving 15 bases between. The CDR3 is 13 residues long. The germline gives CDR1 SGHKS, CDR2 YYEKEE (reference sequence). The DNA for the CDR3 is TGTGCCAGCAGCTTGTTATTTAGGGGAGGCGCTTTCTTT. This translates into CASSLLFRGGAFF. Variable domain in full (rest from reference TRBV5-5 and TRBJ1-1): DAGVTQSPTHLIKTRGQQVTLRCSPISGHKSVSWYQQVLGQGPQFIFQYYEKEERGRGNFPDRFSARQFPNYSSELNVNALLLGDSALYLCASSLLFRGGAFFGQGTRLTVV.

This chain links TRBV5-1 with TRBJ2-3; TRBD2 might be the D (6 bases). The V and J ends lost 3 bases and 5 bases respectively, with 10 bases between them. The CDR3 is 13 residues long. The germline CDR1 and CDR2 sequences are SGHRS and YFSETQ. The CDR3 DNA reads as TGCGCCAGCAGCTCCCCCGGGGGAGATACGCAGTATTTT. This gives the protein CASSSPGGDTQYF.